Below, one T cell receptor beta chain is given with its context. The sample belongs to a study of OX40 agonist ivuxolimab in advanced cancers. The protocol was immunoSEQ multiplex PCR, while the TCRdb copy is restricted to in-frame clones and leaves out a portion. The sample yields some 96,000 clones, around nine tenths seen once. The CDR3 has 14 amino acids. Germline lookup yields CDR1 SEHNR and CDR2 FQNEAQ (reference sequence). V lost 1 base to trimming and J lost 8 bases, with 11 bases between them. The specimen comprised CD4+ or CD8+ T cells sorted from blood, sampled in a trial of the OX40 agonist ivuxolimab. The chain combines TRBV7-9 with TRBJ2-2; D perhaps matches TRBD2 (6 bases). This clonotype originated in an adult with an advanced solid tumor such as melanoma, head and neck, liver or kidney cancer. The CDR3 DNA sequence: TGTGCCAGCAGCTTAGAATCCGGGAGAGGGGAGCTGTTTTTT. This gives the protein CASSLESGRGELFF.